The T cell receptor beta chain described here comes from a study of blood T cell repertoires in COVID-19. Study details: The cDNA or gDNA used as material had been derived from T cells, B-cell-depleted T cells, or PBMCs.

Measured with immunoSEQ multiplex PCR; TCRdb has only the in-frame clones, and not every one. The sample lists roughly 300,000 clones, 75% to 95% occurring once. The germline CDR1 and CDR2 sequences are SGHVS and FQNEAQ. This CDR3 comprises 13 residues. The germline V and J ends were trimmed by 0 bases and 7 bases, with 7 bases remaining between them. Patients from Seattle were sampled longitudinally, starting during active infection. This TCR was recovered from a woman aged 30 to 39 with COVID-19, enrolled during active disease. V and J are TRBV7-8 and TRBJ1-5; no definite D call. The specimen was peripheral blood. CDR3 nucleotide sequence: TGTGCCAGCAGCTTAGCGGGGAGGCAGCCCCAGCATTTT. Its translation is CASSLAGRQPQHF.